This TCR beta chain was found in a study of T cell repertoires in cytomegalovirus infection. Study background: Evidence of both CMV infection and a matching HLA type came from public TCR beta signatures.

Findings of the study overall: Of the TCR beta families, the public ones yielded a cumulative frequency that identified carriers of CMV plus the relevant HLA. CMV-specific TCR beta clonotypes restricted by HLA-C dominated the ex vivo response.

The germline V gene encodes CDR1 SEHNR and CDR2 FQNEAQ (reference sequence). The CDR3 is made up of 13 amino acids. The ends were cut back, 2 bases at V and 4 bases at J, with 9 bases in the middle. TCRdb independently ran MiXCR on the reads; one entry per CDR3 protein. The table shows 310,000 or so distinct CDR3 sequences, with about a sixth occurring only once. This clonotype was recorded a few times. Its matching antigen is unknown. The chain recombines TRBV7-9 with TRBJ2-7; D possibly corresponds to TRBD2 (6 bases). Sequencing was carried out using PBMCs. This receptor was identified in a human donor in good health (CMV status not recorded). Some clones in this sample may be carry-over from other donors' samples. The CDR3 here is CASSLLGGYEQYF. CDR3 coding DNA: TGTGCCAGCAGCTTACTGGGGGGTTACGAGCAGTACTTC.